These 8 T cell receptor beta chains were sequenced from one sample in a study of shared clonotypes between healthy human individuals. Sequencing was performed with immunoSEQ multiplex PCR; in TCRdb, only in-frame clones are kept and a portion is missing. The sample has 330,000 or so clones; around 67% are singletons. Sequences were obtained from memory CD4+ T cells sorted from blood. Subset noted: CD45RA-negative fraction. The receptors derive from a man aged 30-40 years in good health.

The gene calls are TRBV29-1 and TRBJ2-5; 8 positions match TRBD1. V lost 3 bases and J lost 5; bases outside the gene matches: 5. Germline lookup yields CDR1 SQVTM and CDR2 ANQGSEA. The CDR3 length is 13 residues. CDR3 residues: CSVDRGLSETQYF. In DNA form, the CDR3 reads TGCAGCGTTGACAGGGGGCTCTCGGAGACCCAGTACTTC.

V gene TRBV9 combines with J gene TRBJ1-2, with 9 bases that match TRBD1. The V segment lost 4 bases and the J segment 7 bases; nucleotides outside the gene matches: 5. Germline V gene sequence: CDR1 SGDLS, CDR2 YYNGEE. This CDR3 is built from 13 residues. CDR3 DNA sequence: TGTGCCAGCAGCACTACAGGGGGCAGTGGCTACACCTTC. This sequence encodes CASSTTGGSGYTF.

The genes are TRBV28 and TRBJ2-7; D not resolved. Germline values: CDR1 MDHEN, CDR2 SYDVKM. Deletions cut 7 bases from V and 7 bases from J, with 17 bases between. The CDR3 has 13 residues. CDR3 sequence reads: CASTTRRLSEQYF. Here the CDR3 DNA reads TGTGCCAGCACAACGCGCAGGCTCTCAGAGCAGTACTTC.

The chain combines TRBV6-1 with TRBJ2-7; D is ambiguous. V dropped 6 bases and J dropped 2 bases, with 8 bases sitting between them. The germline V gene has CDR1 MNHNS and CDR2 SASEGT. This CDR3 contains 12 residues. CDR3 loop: CASRGEAYEQYF. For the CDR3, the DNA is TGTGCCAGCAGAGGAGAAGCCTACGAGCAGTACTTC.

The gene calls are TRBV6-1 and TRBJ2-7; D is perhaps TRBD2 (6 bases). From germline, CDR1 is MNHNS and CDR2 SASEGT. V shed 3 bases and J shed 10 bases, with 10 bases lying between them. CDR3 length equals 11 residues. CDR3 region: CASSELAQQYF. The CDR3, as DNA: TGTGCCAGCAGTGAGCTAGCGCAACAGTACTTC.

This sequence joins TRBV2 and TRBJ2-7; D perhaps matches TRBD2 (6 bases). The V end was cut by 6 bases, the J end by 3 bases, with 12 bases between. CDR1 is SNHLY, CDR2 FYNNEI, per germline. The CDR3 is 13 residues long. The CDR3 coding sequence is TGTGCCAGCAGGATGGGGGGAGGCTACGAGCAGTACTTC. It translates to CASRMGGGYEQYF.

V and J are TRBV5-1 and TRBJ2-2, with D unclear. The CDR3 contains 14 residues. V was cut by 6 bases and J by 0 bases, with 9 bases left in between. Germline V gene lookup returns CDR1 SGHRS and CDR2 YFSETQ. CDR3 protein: CASMKTPNTGELFF. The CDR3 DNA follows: TGCGCCAGCATGAAGACTCCGAACACCGGGGAGCTGTTTTTT.

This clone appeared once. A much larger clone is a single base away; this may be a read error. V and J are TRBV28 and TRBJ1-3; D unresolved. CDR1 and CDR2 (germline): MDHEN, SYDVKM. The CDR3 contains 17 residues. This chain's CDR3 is CASSSPGEGGTGNPIYF. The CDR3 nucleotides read TGTGCCAGCAGTTCCCCCGGGGAGGGCGGAACTGGAAACCCCATATATTTT.